Listed here are 11 T cell receptor beta chains from one sample, sequenced in a study of T cells in Graves' hyperthyroidism and ophthalmopathy. Amplification of TCR beta CDR3 regions used RNA as the template. Initially, a first-round RT-PCR of the TCR CDR3 employed the HTBI primer set. TCRdb used MiXCR to reprocess the multiplex PCR reads, holding one entry per CDR3 protein. The sample yields roughly 580,000 distinct CDR3 sequences, about half seen once. Sequenced input: peripheral blood or thyroid tissue (not recorded which). Receptor source: a young woman with Graves' hyperthyroidism.

The chain combines TRBV12-3 or TRBV12-4 with TRBJ1-2; 9 bases agree with TRBD1. After removal of 10 bases from V and 8 bases from J, the junction contained 14 bases not matched to a gene. This CDR3 comprises 14 residues. This CDR3 is CATNYQGQGKGYTF. The CDR3 DNA follows: TGTGCCACCAACTATCAGGGACAGGGAAAGGGCTACACCTTC.

By share, this clonotype ranks as medium-sized. This sequence joins TRBV29-1 and TRBJ2-5; the D gene could be TRBD1 or TRBD2 (5 bases each). Germline V gene sequence: CDR1 SQVTM, CDR2 ANQGSEA. Trimming shortened V by 4 bases and J by 10 bases, and 16 bases separated the two germline ends. The CDR3 has 12 amino acids. CDR3 DNA sequence: TGCAGCGTTGTGGGGGACGTCGTGATCCAGTACTTC. Translation gives CSVVGDVVIQYF.

V and J are TRBV25-1 and TRBJ1-1; 8 nucleotides match TRBD1. The CDR3 covers 14 residues. The germline V gene has CDR1 MGHDK and CDR2 SYGVNS. Germline trimming cut 6 bases from V and 1 base from J; bases unmatched to any gene: 4. This chain's CDR3 is CASRTGVKNTEAFF. The CDR3 coding sequence is TGTGCCAGCAGGACAGGGGTAAAGAACACTGAAGCTTTCTTT.

CDR3 nucleotides: TGCAGCGTTGAATACAAACCCTACGAGCAGTACTTC. As protein: CSVEYKPYEQYF. The chain recombines TRBV29-1 with TRBJ2-7; D call uncertain. In germline, CDR1 is SQVTM, CDR2 ANQGSEA. This CDR3 region has 12 residues. Deletions cut 2 bases from V and 2 bases from J, with 7 bases between.

The J gene is TRBJ1-5, the V gene TRBV7-6; D perhaps matches TRBD1 (6 bases). The length of the CDR3 is 16 residues. Looked up from germline, CDR1 is SGHVS and CDR2 is FNYEAQ. The germline V and J ends were trimmed by 5 bases and 4 bases, with 18 bases remaining between them. The CDR3 DNA is TGTGCCAGCAGCCCGGGGGGACAAATCTCGAATCAGCCCCAGCATTTT. Translation: CASSPGGQISNQPQHF.

The chain uses TRBV7-9 and TRBJ1-1; no clear D gene. The V end lost 2 bases, the J end lost 0 bases, and 10 bases lay between the germline ends. Germline V gene sequence: CDR1 SEHNR, CDR2 FQNEAQ (reference sequence). CDR3 length equals 15 residues. The CDR3 spells CASSLFPAMNTEAFF. In nucleotides, the CDR3 is TGTGCCAGCAGCTTATTCCCAGCCATGAACACTGAAGCTTTCTTT.

Only a few counts were recorded for this clonotype. V gene TRBV2 combines with J gene TRBJ2-2, with unresolved D. There are 12 residues in the CDR3. The V gene lost 5 bases and the J gene lost 6 bases, with 7 bases spanning the gap. Looked up from germline, CDR1 is SNHLY and CDR2 is FYNNEI. The CDR3 DNA follows: TGTGCCAGCAGTTTATTAGCCGGGGAGCTGTTTTTT. It yields the protein CASSLLAGELFF.

This clonotype was detected a few times. This chain joins TRBV20-1 and TRBJ1-2, with D possibly matching TRBD1 (5 bases). The CDR3 length is 13 residues. CDR1 and CDR2 (germline): DFQATT, SNEGSKA (reference sequence). V was trimmed by 3 bases and J by 8 bases, leaving 16 bases between them. The CDR3 bases are TGCAGTGCTAGCGCCAGGGTGGGAAGGGGCTACACCTTC. This encodes CSASARVGRGYTF.

This clonotype was counted a single time. The conserved phenylalanine or tryptophan is not found at the CDR3 terminus, so this likely reflects a read error. This chain connects TRBV7-2 to TRBJ2-2, with TRBD1 identical over 10 bases. Germline assignment: CDR1 SGHTA and CDR2 FQGNSA. The CDR3 is made up of 16 amino acids. In DNA form, the CDR3 reads TGCGCCAGCAGCCAACGACAGGGGGCGAGGACCGGGGAGCTGTTTTCT. It encodes CASSQRQGARTGELFS.

This clonotype was recorded at least ten times. The chain combines TRBV7-9 with TRBJ1-1; no reliable D call. V shed 5 bases and J shed 4 bases, with 11 bases lying between them. This CDR3 has 13 amino acids. Germline loops: CDR1 SEHNR, CDR2 FQNEAQ (reference sequence). The CDR3 DNA sequence: TGTGCCAGCAGCCGAGTAGGGCGCACTGAAGCTTTCTTT. It encodes CASSRVGRTEAFF. Based on the CDR3 plus reference TRBV7-9 and TRBJ1-1, the full variable domain is DTGVSQNPRHKITKRGQNVTFRCDPISEHNRLYWYRQTLGQGPEFLTYFQNEAQLEKSRLLSDRFSAERPKGSFSTLEIQRTEQGDSAMYLCASSRVGRTEAFFGQGTRLTVV.

A single count supports this clonotype. The chain carries TRBV10-3 and TRBJ1-2, with 11 nucleotides matching TRBD1. This CDR3 spans 16 amino acids. Germline lookup yields CDR1 ENHRY and CDR2 SYGVKD. V trimming: 10 bases; J trimming: 5 bases; junction bases outside the gene matches: 15. CDR3 residues: CASRPTGQGAGYGYTF. The CDR3 DNA is TGTGCCAGCAGACCAACCGGACAGGGGGCAGGGTATGGCTACACCTTC.